The 23 T cell receptor beta chains below come from one sample, sequenced in a study of cytomegalovirus exposure and HLA in healthy donors. The study ran its PCR with 60 Vbeta and 13 Jbeta primers. Libraries were prepared by immunoSEQ multiplex PCR; TCRdb keeps only in-frame clonotypes and omits some of them. The data contain about 160,000 clones, 70% to 75% of them seen just once; the ten biggest clones take up under 5.5%. The specimen sequenced was PBMCs. Receptors were obtained from a man between 18 and 29 years old in good health and CMV-seropositive.

This clone was seen only a few times. V and J are TRBV2 and TRBJ1-2, with a tentative D call TRBD1 (6 bases). The V end lost 2 bases, the J end lost 8 bases, and 12 bases lay between the germline ends. Germline CDR1 reads SNHLY; CDR2 reads FYNNEI. This CDR3 is 13 amino acids long. This CDR3 reads CASSENRENGYTF. The CDR3 DNA reads TGTGCCAGCAGTGAAAACAGGGAGAACGGCTACACCTTC.

The rearrangement uses TRBV10-3 and TRBJ2-7; 10 bases agree with TRBD2. Germline assignment: CDR1 ENHRY and CDR2 SYGVKD. V shed 0 bases and J 0 bases; nucleotides not matched to a gene: 11. The CDR3 has 19 residues. CDR3 protein: CAISESEFDSGGSSYEQYV. DNA of the CDR3: TGTGCCATCAGTGAGTCAGAGTTTGATAGCGGGGGGAGCTCCTACGAGCAGTACGTC.

The CDR3 sequence: CASSPGTGGISYNSPLHF. In nucleotides, the CDR3 is TGTGCCAGCAGCCCAGGGACAGGGGGCATATCCTATAATTCACCCCTCCACTTT. V is TRBV11-2 and J is TRBJ1-6; 12 bases are shared with TRBD1. Germline V CDR1 and CDR2: SGHAT, FQNNGV. V shed 5 bases, J shed 1 base, and the junction held 6 bases outside the gene matches. The CDR3 is 18 amino acids.

The rearrangement joins TRBV18 to TRBJ1-1; TRBD1 matches at 9 bases. V shed 2 bases and J 3 bases; nucleotides not matched to a gene: 4. From germline, CDR1 is KGHSH and CDR2 LQKENI. The CDR3 has 15 residues. CDR3: CASSPSRDRDTEAFF. CDR3 coding DNA: TGTGCCAGCTCACCATCCCGGGACAGGGACACTGAAGCTTTCTTT.

Regarding this clone: Other DNA sequences in this specimen translate into the identical CDR3. The genes are TRBV4-1 and TRBJ2-2; D not certain. CDR1 MGHRA and CDR2 YSYEKL come from the germline V gene. The CDR3 loop spans 13 amino acids. Deletions cut 0 bases from V and 6 bases from J, with 5 bases between. This CDR3 is CASSQDLAGELFF. The CDR3 region has the DNA TGCGCCAGCAGCCAAGATTTAGCCGGGGAGCTGTTTTTT.

The chain employs TRBV27 and TRBJ1-3; D is perhaps TRBD1 (5 bases). The CDR3 runs 16 residues. V was clipped by 5 bases and J by 3 bases, with 17 bases between them. The germline CDR1 and CDR2 sequences are MNHEY and SMNVEV (reference sequence). The CDR3 loop reads CASSRSGREFGNTIYF. In nucleotides, the CDR3 is TGTGCCAGCAGTCGTAGTGGCAGGGAATTTGGAAACACCATATATTTT.

The chain links TRBV7-2 to TRBJ1-2; D ambiguous. Trimming removed 6 bases from V and 7 bases from J, with 15 bases in between. This CDR3 has 13 residues. Germline CDR1 and CDR2: SGHTA and FQGNSA. CDR3 in DNA: TGTGCCAGCAGGGTCGGGAGTATCGGTGGCTACACCTTC. Translated: CASRVGSIGGYTF.

The chain has TRBV7-6 and TRBJ1-1, with D maybe TRBD1 (5 bases). Germline CDR1 SGHVS, CDR2 FNYEAQ. Trimming left V 5 bases short and J 4 bases short, with 17 bases between. The CDR3 consists of 15 residues. In nucleotides, the CDR3 is TGTGCCAGCAGCCTTTGGGGACGGGAGTTCACTGAAGCTTTCTTT. Its translation: CASSLWGREFTEAFF.

The chain recombines TRBV5-8 with TRBJ1-1; 7 bases align to TRBD1. There are 17 residues in the CDR3. Germline CDR1 SGHTS, CDR2 YDEGEE. After removal of 5 bases from V and 3 bases from J, the junction contained 16 bases not matched to a gene. CDR3 in amino acids: CASRPLRQGLRDTEAFF. CDR3 DNA sequence: TGTGCCAGCAGGCCCCTCCGACAGGGTTTGAGGGACACTGAAGCTTTCTTT.

The CDR3 region has the DNA TGCGCCAGCAGCCCGGCGGTCTCCGACAGACCAGGAGAGACCCAGTACTTC. Translated: CASSPAVSDRPGETQYF. V gene TRBV5-1 combines with J gene TRBJ2-5, with D possibly TRBD1 on 5 matching bases. Germline V CDR1 and CDR2: SGHRS, YFSETQ. The CDR3 length is 17 residues. V shed 4 bases and J shed 4 bases, with 23 bases lying between them.

The chain joins TRBV4-1 to TRBJ2-3; 14 nucleotides line up with TRBD2. The germline CDR1 and CDR2 sequences are MGHRA and YSYEKL. Germline trimming cut 0 bases from V and 6 bases from J; bases unmatched to any gene: 5. The CDR3 runs to 17 residues. CDR3 nucleotide sequence: TGCGCCAGCAGCCAAGAGGGACTAGCGGGAGTCGCGGATACGCAGTATTTT. It codes for CASSQEGLAGVADTQYF.

The chain couples TRBV9 to TRBJ2-1, with 10 bases aligning to TRBD2. The length of the CDR3 is 13 residues. V lost 3 bases and J lost 12; bases outside the gene matches: 6. CDR1 is SGDLS and CDR2 is YYNGEE in the germline V gene. In DNA form, the CDR3 reads TGTGCCAGCAGCGGCGCTAGCGGGGGCTCGCAGTTCTTC. Translated, it gives CASSGASGGSQFF.

V usage is TRBV10-1 and J usage is TRBJ2-1, with TRBD1 identical over 7 bases. J lost 6 bases, V lost 3 bases, and 11 bases had no gene match. Per germline, CDR1 WNHNN and CDR2 SYGVQD (reference sequence). CDR3 length equals 16 residues. The CDR3 DNA reads as TGCGCCAGCAGTGATCCCTCCTGGCAGGGGGTCAATGAGCAGTTCTTC. Encoded protein: CASSDPSWQGVNEQFF.

The chain has TRBV4-1 and TRBJ1-4; the D gene is possibly TRBD1 (5 bases). V was clipped by 3 bases and J by 4 bases, with 15 bases between them. The V gene's germline CDR1 is MGHRA and CDR2 YSYEKL. CDR3 size: 16 residues. DNA for the CDR3: TGCGCCAGCAGCCAGCCGGGGACTTCTCTTAATGAAAAACTGTTTTTT. Protein: CASSQPGTSLNEKLFF.

In its sample, this clone was seen once. J is TRBJ2-1 and V is TRBV6-4, with D possibly TRBD2 on 5 matching bases. V was cut by 3 bases and J by 0 bases, with 15 bases left in between. CDR1 and CDR2 from the germline V gene are MRHNA and SNTAGT. The CDR3 is made up of 17 amino acids. CDR3 loop: CASSDYPIGSSYNEQFF. DNA of the CDR3: TGTGCCAGCAGTGATTATCCGATAGGGAGCTCCTACAATGAGCAGTTCTTC.

This clone was observed a handful of times. The genes are TRBV4-1 and TRBJ1-2; a weak D match, TRBD1 (6 bases). The CDR3 sequence is 15 residues long. From germline, CDR1 is MGHRA and CDR2 YSYEKL. The ends were cut back, 3 bases at V and 6 bases at J, with 17 bases in the middle. Written as DNA, the CDR3 is TGCGCCAGCAGCCATAAGAGGGGGGGGTTTGATGGCTACACCTTC. Amino acids: CASSHKRGGFDGYTF.

The chain has TRBV5-8 and TRBJ1-5; tentative D call: TRBD1 (6 bases). Germline assignment: CDR1 SGHTS and CDR2 YDEGEE. With 4 bases removed from V and 7 bases from J, the gap between germline ends came to 15 bases. The CDR3 is made up of 14 amino acids. The CDR3 reads CASSPGDNHQPQHF. The CDR3 DNA reads TGTGCCAGCAGCCCCGGGGACAATCACCAGCCCCAGCATTTT.

This chain connects TRBV14 to TRBJ2-5, with no clear D. Germline CDR1 is SGHDN and CDR2 is FVKESK. Trimming left V 4 bases short and J 5 bases short, with 11 bases between. The CDR3 sequence is 13 residues long. CDR3 region: CASSRQRWETQYF. The CDR3 DNA reads as TGTGCCAGCAGCCGACAACGTTGGGAGACCCAGTACTTC.

In this sample, this clone turned up once. The rearrangement uses TRBV7-2 and TRBJ2-3, with TRBD2 matching 8 bases. V dropped 4 bases and J dropped 2; count of bases not matched to a gene: 11. The CDR3 has 17 residues. Germline assignment: CDR1 SGHTA and CDR2 FQGNSA. CDR3 sequence: CASSYGLAAADTDTQYF. CDR3 DNA: TGTGCCAGCAGCTATGGACTAGCTGCTGCCGACACAGATACGCAGTATTTT.

V is TRBV7-9 and J is TRBJ2-1, with TRBD2 identical over 7 bases. The CDR3 is 17 residues long. V gave up 1 base and J gave up 0 bases; unmatched junction bases: 6. Germline values: CDR1 SEHNR, CDR2 FQNEAQ (reference sequence). The CDR3 protein is CASSLEFGGSSYNEQFF. As DNA, the CDR3 is TGTGCCAGCAGCTTAGAATTTGGCGGGAGCTCCTACAATGAGCAGTTCTTC.

A note on this clone: Additional DNA sequences in this sample encode the identical CDR3. The V gene is TRBV5-1, the J gene TRBJ1-1; D uncertain. Germline V gives CDR1 SGHRS, CDR2 YFSETQ. V was cut by 4 bases and J by 1 base, with 11 bases left in between. This CDR3 has 14 residues. CDR3 residues: CASSPPGGNTEAFF. The CDR3 DNA sequence: TGCGCCAGCAGCCCGCCCGGAGGGAACACTGAAGCTTTCTTT. The variable domain in full, completed from reference TRBV5-1 and TRBJ1-1, reads KAGVTQTPRYLIKTRGQQVTLSCSPISGHRSVSWYQQTPGQGLQFLFEYFSETQRNKGNFPGRFSGRQFSNSRSEMNVSTLELGDSALYLCASSPPGGNTEAFFGQGTRLTVV.

This clone was observed once. The chain has TRBV5-1 and TRBJ1-1; D may be TRBD1 (5 bases). CDR1 SGHRS and CDR2 YFSETQ come from the germline V gene. The CDR3 has 15 amino acids. V was pared by 1 base and J by 3 bases, with 13 bases between. The CDR3 here is CASSLRSGGDTEAFF. The CDR3 coding sequence is TGCGCCAGCAGCTTGAGGTCGGGGGGGGACACTGAAGCTTTCTTT.

The V gene is TRBV9, the J gene TRBJ2-2; 8 bases fit TRBD1. CDR1 is SGDLS, CDR2 YYNGEE, per germline. This CDR3 region has 16 residues. J gave up 5 bases and V 4 bases, and 10 bases lay outside the gene matches. The CDR3 protein is CASSPDRALRTGELFF. The CDR3 region has the DNA TGTGCCAGCAGCCCGGACAGGGCCCTGCGGACCGGGGAGCTGTTTTTT.